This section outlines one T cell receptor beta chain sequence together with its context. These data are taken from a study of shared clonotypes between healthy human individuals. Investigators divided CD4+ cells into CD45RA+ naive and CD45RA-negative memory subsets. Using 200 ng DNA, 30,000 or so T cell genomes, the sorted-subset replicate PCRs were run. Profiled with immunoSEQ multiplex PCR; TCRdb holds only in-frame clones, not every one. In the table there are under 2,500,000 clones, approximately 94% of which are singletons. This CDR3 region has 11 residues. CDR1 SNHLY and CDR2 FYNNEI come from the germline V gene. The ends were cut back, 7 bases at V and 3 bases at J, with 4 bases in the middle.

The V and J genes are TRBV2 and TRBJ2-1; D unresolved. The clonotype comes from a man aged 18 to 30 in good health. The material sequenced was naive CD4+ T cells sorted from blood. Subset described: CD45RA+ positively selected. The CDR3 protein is CASNYYNEQFF. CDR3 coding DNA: TGTGCCAGCAACTACTACAATGAGCAGTTCTTC.